These 29 T cell receptor beta chains originate from one sample sequenced in a study of CD8+ T cells in alopecia areata. Sequencing templates came from extracted RNA that was reverse transcribed into cDNA. Profiling relied on immunoSEQ multiplex PCR, and the TCRdb table lists in-frame clones only, not all of them. The sample gives under 200,000 clones, 60% of which show up once; more than 13% is in the top ten. Treatment indicated: oral pan-JAK inhibitor, 5-10 mg twice daily. The source material was CD4+ T cells sorted from blood, sampled at week 24, from a patient treated with tofacitinib. The receptors derive from a human donor with alopecia areata.

V usage is TRBV29-1 and J usage is TRBJ2-4, with D unclear. Between the trimmed V and J ends, which lost 3 bases and 1 base, there was a span of 13 bases. Per the germline V gene, CDR1 is SQVTM and CDR2 is ANQGSEA. The CDR3 length is 15 residues. This CDR3 reads CSVDDGVGAKNIQYF. The CDR3 DNA sequence: TGCAGCGTTGATGATGGGGTTGGGGCCAAAAACATTCAGTACTTC. The full variable domain, with the rest looked up from reference TRBV29-1 and TRBJ2-4, is SAVISQKPSRDICQRGTSLTIQCQVDSQVTMMFWYRQQPGQSLTLIATANQGSEATYESGFVIDKFPISRPNLTFSTLTVSNMSPEDSSIYLCSVDDGVGAKNIQYFGAGTRLSVL.

The V and J genes are TRBV5-8 and TRBJ2-5; 7 bases match TRBD2. Germline V gives CDR1 SGHTS, CDR2 YDEGEE. This CDR3 spans 14 amino acids. Trimming cost V 1 base and J 5 bases; bases outside gene matches: 5. The CDR3 sequence: CASSLIGGGETQYF. As DNA, the CDR3 is TGTGCCAGCAGCTTGATTGGGGGAGGGGAGACCCAGTACTTC.

This clone appeared a single time. The rearrangement uses TRBV15 and TRBJ2-7, with D uncertain. Germline CDR1 is LNHNV and CDR2 is YYDKDF (reference sequence). Deletions cut 5 bases from V and 4 bases from J, with 9 bases between. This CDR3 has 12 amino acids. CDR3 DNA sequence: TGTGCCACCAGCCGAACGAAGTACGAGCAGTACTTC. It encodes CATSRTKYEQYF.

The chain is built from TRBV9 and TRBJ2-3; the D is unclear. The V gene lost 7 bases and the J gene lost 5 bases, with 8 bases spanning the gap. In germline, CDR1 is SGDLS, CDR2 YYNGEE. The CDR3 contains 11 residues. This CDR3 reads CASGARDTQYF. The DNA for the CDR3 is TGTGCCAGCGGCGCCCGAGATACGCAGTATTTT. Drawing the rest from reference TRBV9 and TRBJ2-3, the complete variable domain is DSGVTQTPKHLITATGQRVTLRCSPRSGDLSVYWYQQSLDQGLQFLIQYYNGEERAKGNILERFSAQQFPDLHSELNLSSLELGDSALYFCASGARDTQYFGPGTRLTVL.

This rearrangement joins TRBV29-1 to TRBJ2-2; 13 nucleotides line up with TRBD2. The ends lost 7 bases at V and 6 bases at J; junction bases unmatched: 5. The CDR3 is 14 amino acids. Germline V CDR1 and CDR2: SQVTM, ANQGSEA. As DNA, the CDR3 is TGCAGCGGTCGACTAGCGGGGGGCCCCGGGGAGCTGTTTTTT. Translating it yields CSGRLAGGPGELFF.

The V and J genes are TRBV29-1 and TRBJ1-3, with 7 bases lining up with TRBD1. After removal of 6 bases from V and 4 bases from J, the junction contained 6 bases not matched to a gene. Germline V gives CDR1 SQVTM, CDR2 ANQGSEA. The CDR3 is made up of 13 amino acids. CDR3 region: CSVTTGTGNTIYF. CDR3 DNA: TGCAGCGTAACGACAGGGACCGGAAACACCATATATTTT.

V gene TRBV5-1 combines with J gene TRBJ2-2; D gene uncertain. The CDR3 spans 12 residues. Per the germline V gene, CDR1 is SGHRS and CDR2 is YFSETQ. V was cut by 0 bases and J by 3 bases, with 0 bases left in between. CDR3 in DNA: TGCGCCAGCAGCTTGGACACCGGGGAGCTGTTTTTT. Translation gives CASSLDTGELFF.

This clone has more than one count but fewer than ten. The chain combines TRBV29-1 with TRBJ2-2, with D tentatively TRBD2 (5 bases). Germline V gives CDR1 SQVTM, CDR2 ANQGSEA. The V end lost 2 bases, the J end lost 6 bases, and 13 bases lay between the germline ends. The CDR3 has 14 amino acids. This chain's CDR3 is CSVERPPGSGELFF. CDR3 sequence (DNA): TGCAGCGTTGAAAGGCCCCCGGGGTCCGGGGAGCTGTTTTTT.

Of note for this clone: The same CDR3 also results from other DNA sequences found in this sample. The genes are TRBV29-1 and TRBJ2-3; D is unclear. The V end was cut by 1 base, the J end by 1 base, with 6 bases between. CDR1 is SQVTM, CDR2 ANQGSEA, per germline. The CDR3 contains 13 residues. CDR3 nucleotide sequence: TGCAGCGTTGAAGGGCAGGGCACAGATACGCAGTATTTT. Amino acids: CSVEGQGTDTQYF.

The chain is built from TRBV5-6 and TRBJ1-5; D not resolved. Germline CDR1 and CDR2: SGHDT and YYEEEE. CDR3 length equals 15 residues. Trimming removed 2 bases from V and 7 bases from J, with 16 bases in between. In DNA, the CDR3 is TGTGCCAGCAGCTTCGGTGGGATAGCGGGACAGCCCCAGCATTTT. Residues: CASSFGGIAGQPQHF.

The chain joins TRBV2 to TRBJ1-2, with D unclear. This CDR3 is built from 15 residues. V was cut by 0 bases and J by 0 bases, with 8 bases left in between. Per germline, CDR1 SNHLY and CDR2 FYNNEI. CDR3 in amino acids: CASSEAATSNYGYTF. For the CDR3, the DNA is TGTGCCAGCAGTGAAGCGGCGACTTCTAACTATGGCTACACCTTC.

V usage is TRBV25-1 and J usage is TRBJ2-5; 10 bases map to TRBD1. This CDR3 has 14 residues. CDR1 and CDR2 (germline): MGHDK, SYGVNS. The junction had 6 bases not matched to a gene; V was cut back by 4 bases and J by 7 bases. Written as DNA, the CDR3 is TGTGCCAGCAGTGTCGACAGGGGGCGGGGGACCCAGTACTTC. Translated: CASSVDRGRGTQYF.

Concerning this clone itself: The sample has other DNA sequences that encode this CDR3 too. The genes are TRBV29-1 and TRBJ2-3, with D perhaps matching TRBD1 (7 bases). Germline V gene sequence: CDR1 SQVTM, CDR2 ANQGSEA. CDR3 length equals 13 residues. The V end was cut by 3 bases, the J end by 1 base, with 8 bases between. CDR3 residues: CSVDRGGTDTQYF. The CDR3 DNA is TGCAGCGTTGACAGGGGGGGCACAGATACGCAGTATTTT.

The chain combines TRBV6-6 with TRBJ2-2, with a tentative D call TRBD1 (6 bases). This CDR3 is built from 13 residues. Germline CDR1 is MNHNY and CDR2 is SVGAGI (reference sequence). V was shortened by 7 bases and J by 2 bases, with 8 bases between the two germline ends. The CDR3 reads CASTQGNTGELFF. CDR3 sequence (DNA): TGTGCCAGCACACAGGGAAACACCGGGGAGCTGTTTTTT.

J is TRBJ1-1 and V is TRBV5-1; D is undetermined. This CDR3 comprises 15 residues. Germline CDR1 is SGHRS and CDR2 is YFSETQ. V dropped 0 bases and J dropped 0 bases, with 9 bases sitting between them. CDR3 nucleotide sequence: TGCGCCAGCAGCTTGGATCCCCACCTGAACACTGAAGCTTTCTTT. This gives the protein CASSLDPHLNTEAFF.

The rearrangement joins TRBV5-6 to TRBJ2-3; D not resolved. Looked up from germline, CDR1 is SGHDT and CDR2 is YYEEEE. This CDR3 spans 16 amino acids. V lost 3 bases to trimming and J lost 1 base, with 15 bases between them. The CDR3 loop is CASSSDPPWGTDTQYF. CDR3 bases: TGTGCCAGCAGCTCGGACCCACCTTGGGGCACAGATACGCAGTATTTT.

The table lists this clone with a few counts. V gene TRBV6-5 combines with J gene TRBJ1-2; D unclear. The CDR3 is made up of 13 amino acids. Germline V lookup: CDR1 MNHEY, CDR2 SVGAGI. V shed 6 bases and J shed 1 base, with 9 bases lying between them. CDR3 in amino acids: CASRPTHNYGYTF. The CDR3 DNA sequence: TGTGCCAGCAGACCCACGCATAACTATGGCTACACCTTC.

The V call is TRBV7-9, the J call TRBJ1-4, with a weak D call TRBD1 (5 bases). The germline V gene has CDR1 SEHNR and CDR2 FQNEAQ (reference sequence). Trimming cost V 5 bases and J 8 bases, with 15 bases left between them. The CDR3 consists of 14 residues. CDR3 bases: TGTGCCAGCAGCGCCGCAGGACAAGGGGAAAAACTGTTTTTT. This sequence encodes CASSAAGQGEKLFF.

The J gene is TRBJ1-2, the V gene TRBV5-4; D remains unclear. The CDR3 covers 13 residues. V lost 6 bases to trimming and J lost 8 bases, with 17 bases between them. Germline lookup yields CDR1 SGHNT and CDR2 YYREEE (reference sequence). Here the CDR3 DNA reads TGTGCCAGCACCGCCCTCGCAGGTGGAGGCTACACCTTC. It specifies CASTALAGGGYTF.

The chain recombines TRBV14 with TRBJ1-2, with 9 nucleotides matching TRBD1. There are 11 residues in the CDR3. Germline loops: CDR1 SGHDN, CDR2 FVKESK. Losses at the gene ends were 6 bases for V and 14 bases for J; bases not matched to a gene: 7. The CDR3 reads CASSPGTGSTF. In DNA, the CDR3 is TGTGCCAGCAGTCCCGGGACAGGGAGTACCTTC.

This clone was recorded a few times. The sample has other DNA sequences that encode this CDR3 too. The J gene is TRBJ2-7, the V gene TRBV30; D call uncertain. Germline V gene lookup returns CDR1 GTSNPN and CDR2 SVGIG (reference sequence). Trimming removed 0 bases at V and 2 bases at J, with 2 bases between. The CDR3 is 11 amino acids. In DNA form, the CDR3 reads TGTGCCTGGAGTGTAACCTACGAGCAGTACTTC. Amino acids: CAWSVTYEQYF.

The chain is built from TRBV4-1 and TRBJ2-3; possibly TRBD2 for D (6 bases). CDR1 MGHRA and CDR2 YSYEKL come from the germline V gene. The CDR3 consists of 15 residues. With 6 bases removed from V and 0 bases from J, the gap between germline ends came to 13 bases. CDR3 in amino acids: CASRPLARSTDTQYF. CDR3 coding DNA: TGCGCCAGCAGACCGCTAGCGAGAAGCACAGATACGCAGTATTTT.

This chain joins TRBV2 and TRBJ1-1; 7 positions match TRBD1. Germline V CDR1 and CDR2: SNHLY, FYNNEI. There are 12 residues in the CDR3. The J segment lost 4 bases and the V segment lost 6 bases, leaving 2 bases of the junction unmatched. The CDR3 DNA is TGTGCCAGCAGCGGGACAGCCACTGAAGCTTTCTTT. It encodes CASSGTATEAFF.

The chain couples TRBV29-1 to TRBJ2-7; tentatively, D is TRBD1 (6 bases). Trimming removed 0 bases at V and 6 bases at J, with 18 bases between. The CDR3 consists of 15 residues. The germline CDR1 and CDR2 sequences are SQVTM and ANQGSEA. The CDR3 is CSVEEPSGLQGEQYF. Here the CDR3 DNA reads TGCAGCGTTGAAGAACCCTCAGGGTTACAGGGCGAGCAGTACTTC.

The chain is built from TRBV6-6 and TRBJ2-5, with 7 nucleotides matching TRBD1. With 6 bases clipped from V and 3 bases from J, the junction kept 7 bases outside the gene matches. Germline lookup yields CDR1 MNHNY and CDR2 SVGAGI (reference sequence). This CDR3 has 14 amino acids. The CDR3 DNA follows: TGTGCCAGCAGACCGGGACAGAATAAAGAGACCCAGTACTTC. Translation: CASRPGQNKETQYF.

The chain carries TRBV29-1 and TRBJ2-3, with D perhaps assigned TRBD1 or TRBD2 (6 bases each). The CDR3 is 15 amino acids. V was trimmed by 1 base and J by 2 bases, leaving 13 bases between them. Germline CDR1 reads SQVTM; CDR2 reads ANQGSEA. The CDR3 nucleotides read TGCAGCGTTGAAGGCTGGAGGGGGGTCACAGATACGCAGTATTTT. Translation gives CSVEGWRGVTDTQYF.

Only a few counts were recorded for this clone. The rearrangement links TRBV5-4 to TRBJ2-5; 7 bases are a match to TRBD1. J was trimmed by 3 bases and V by 2 bases; bases with no gene match: 1. Germline V gene lookup returns CDR1 SGHNT and CDR2 YYREEE (reference sequence). The CDR3 totals 13 residues. CDR3 sequence (DNA): TGTGCCAGCAGCTTCGGGACAGAAGAGACCCAGTACTTC. It codes for CASSFGTEETQYF.

This clone was seen only a few times. CDR3 loop: CASSKGAKNIQYF. In DNA, the CDR3 is TGTGCCAGCAGCAAGGGAGCCAAAAACATTCAGTACTTC. The V and J genes are TRBV7-2 and TRBJ2-4; D is ambiguous. The V gene lost 5 bases and the J gene lost 0 bases, with 5 bases spanning the gap. The germline CDR1 and CDR2 sequences are SGHTA and FQGNSA. This CDR3 is built from 13 residues.

This chain uses TRBV5-1 with TRBJ2-2, with TRBD1 matching over 7 bases. J gave up 4 bases and V 0 bases, and 3 bases lay outside the gene matches. The CDR3 has 15 residues. CDR1 is SGHRS and CDR2 is YFSETQ in the germline V gene. The CDR3 nucleotides read TGCGCCAGCAGCTTGGGGACAGGTGTCACCGGGGAGCTGTTTTTT. It translates to CASSLGTGVTGELFF.